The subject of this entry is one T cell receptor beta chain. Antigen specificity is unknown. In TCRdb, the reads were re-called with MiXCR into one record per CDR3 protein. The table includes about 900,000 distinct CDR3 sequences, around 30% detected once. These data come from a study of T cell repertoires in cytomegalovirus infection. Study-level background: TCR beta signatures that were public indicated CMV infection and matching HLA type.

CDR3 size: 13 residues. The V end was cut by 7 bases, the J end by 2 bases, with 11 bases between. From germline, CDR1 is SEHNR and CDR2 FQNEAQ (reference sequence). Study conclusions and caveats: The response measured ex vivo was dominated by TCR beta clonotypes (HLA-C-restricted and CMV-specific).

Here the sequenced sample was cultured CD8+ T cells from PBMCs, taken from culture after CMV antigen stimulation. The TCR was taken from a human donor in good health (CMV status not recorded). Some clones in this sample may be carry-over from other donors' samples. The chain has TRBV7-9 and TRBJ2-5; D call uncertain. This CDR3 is CASKLKGQETQYF. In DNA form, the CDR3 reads TGTGCCAGCAAATTGAAAGGGCAAGAGACCCAGTACTTC.